This entry is about one TCR beta chain. Its antigen remains unidentified. The record originates from a study of shared clonotypes between healthy human individuals. Across the study: The donor group consisted of a couple of women and a few men, aged 18 to 49. Findings and limits, study-wide: Clonotypes that were shared across a few donors made up about 5.1% of naive CD4 clonotypes.

The CDR3 runs 16 residues. V was pared by 3 bases and J by 6 bases, with 17 bases between. The V gene's germline CDR1 is SGHDN and CDR2 FVKESK. Naive CD45RA+ and memory CD45RA-negative subsets were split from CD4+ cells. Clones were sequenced by immunoSEQ multiplex PCR, and TCRdb holds only the in-frame ones, with some missing. The sample includes 2 million to 3 million clones, 93% seen only once; the top ten take about 0.39%. The chain has TRBV14 and TRBJ2-2; perhaps D is TRBD1 or TRBD2 (5 bases each). Input material: naive CD4+ T cells from PBMCs. Stated subset: CD45RA+ positively selected. This TCR was sampled from a man between 18 and 29 years old in good health. Some clones in this sample may be carry-over from other donors' samples. The CDR3 coding sequence is TGTGCCAGCAGCCATGAGGGCAGGGCCAGGGCCGGGGAGCTGTTTTTT. Translated: CASSHEGRARAGELFF.